Shown below are 12 T cell receptor beta chains from a single sample sequenced in a study of cytomegalovirus exposure and HLA in healthy donors (dated by TCRdb to about 2017). Library method: the immunoSEQ multiplex PCR assay. A mixture of 60 forward primers for TCR Vbeta segments and 13 reverse primers for TCR Jbeta segments was used in the multiplex PCR. The table comes from immuneACCESS by way of TCRdb, which keeps in-frame sequences with V and J called. Part of the clones is missing from these tables; in studies checked, under half for an unresolved V gene and the rest for unknown reasons. Counted in this sample were about 280,000 clones; roughly 90% of them appeared once. The ten most abundant clones make up approximately 2% of the sample. Sequences were obtained from PBMCs. The receptors stem from a woman aged 18-29 years in good health and CMV-seronegative.

The gene calls are TRBV11-2 and TRBJ2-6, with D possibly TRBD1 on 6 matching bases. The V gene lost 4 bases and the J gene lost 0 bases, with 16 bases spanning the gap. The CDR3 is made up of 18 amino acids. CDR1 is SGHAT and CDR2 is FQNNGV in the germline V gene. The CDR3 is CASSSGQGKFSGANVLTF. In DNA, the CDR3 is TGTGCCAGCAGCTCCGGGCAGGGGAAATTCTCTGGGGCCAACGTCCTGACTTTC.

The rearrangement links TRBV2 to TRBJ1-5; 10 bases fit TRBD1. This CDR3 has 14 amino acids. Germline V CDR1 and CDR2: SNHLY, FYNNEI. Trimming cost V 6 bases and J 4 bases; bases outside gene matches: 3. The CDR3 here is CASRPGQGNQPQHF. The CDR3 nucleotides read TGTGCCAGCAGACCGGGACAGGGGAATCAGCCCCAGCATTTT.

This sequence joins TRBV4-1 and TRBJ2-5; possibly TRBD2 for D (6 bases). Trimming left V 3 bases short and J 3 bases short, with 11 bases between. There are 14 residues in the CDR3. Germline CDR1 MGHRA, CDR2 YSYEKL. CDR3 region: CASSQGLVKETQYF. For the CDR3, the DNA is TGCGCCAGCAGCCAGGGACTTGTTAAAGAGACCCAGTACTTC.

The gene calls are TRBV5-4 and TRBJ1-1; 7 positions match TRBD1. This CDR3 spans 15 amino acids. Trimming took 4 bases from V and 6 from J; bases not matched to a gene: 12. Germline V CDR1 and CDR2: SGHNT, YYREEE (reference sequence). The CDR3 coding sequence is TGTGCCAGCAGCGCCTTACAGGGGAGGTCTGCTGAAGCTTTCTTT. Protein product: CASSALQGRSAEAFF.

The chain links TRBV5-6 to TRBJ1-6; no clear D. Germline-derived CDR1 and CDR2 are SGHDT and YYEEEE. This CDR3 spans 15 amino acids. Trimming shortened V by 3 bases and J by 9 bases, and 16 bases separated the two germline ends. This CDR3 is CASSSPPEGISPLHF. CDR3 in DNA: TGTGCCAGCAGCTCACCCCCCGAGGGAATTTCACCCCTCCACTTT.

The chain has TRBV19 and TRBJ1-1, with D tentatively TRBD1 (6 bases). This CDR3 has 17 residues. The germline gives CDR1 LNHDA, CDR2 SQIVND (reference sequence). Trimming removed 4 bases from V and 3 bases from J, with 21 bases in between. Here the CDR3 reads CASSRYRTSNRDTEAFF. CDR3 DNA: TGTGCCAGTAGTAGATACAGGACGTCAAACAGGGACACTGAAGCTTTCTTT. Full variable domain (remainder filled in from reference TRBV19 and TRBJ1-1): DGGITQSPKYLFRKEGQNVTLSCEQNLNHDAMYWYRQDPGQGLRLIYYSQIVNDFQKGDIAEGYSVSREKKESFPLTVTSAQKNPTAFYLCASSRYRTSNRDTEAFFGQGTRLTVV.

The chain couples TRBV9 to TRBJ2-1, with 12 positions matching TRBD2. The V gene end was trimmed by 3 bases and the J gene end by 4 bases; junction bases not matched to a gene: 14. Germline CDR1 SGDLS, CDR2 YYNGEE. The CDR3 is made up of 19 amino acids. Here the CDR3 reads CASSDRVLAGGPGYNEQFF. The DNA of the CDR3 is TGTGCCAGCAGCGACAGGGTTCTAGCGGGGGGGCCCGGTTACAATGAGCAGTTCTTC.

V usage is TRBV18 and J usage is TRBJ1-6; maybe TRBD1 (6 bases). Germline assignment: CDR1 KGHSH and CDR2 LQKENI. V lost 5 bases to trimming and J lost 7 bases, with 18 bases between them. The CDR3 is 16 amino acids. The CDR3 DNA reads as TGTGCCAGCTCAACTTACCAACAGGGCAGCAATTCACCCCTCCACTTT. Amino acids: CASSTYQQGSNSPLHF.

The chain has TRBV18 and TRBJ1-1; D possibly corresponds to TRBD1 (5 bases). The germline CDR1 and CDR2 sequences are KGHSH and LQKENI. With 3 bases removed from V and 5 bases from J, the gap between germline ends came to 10 bases. This CDR3 is 13 amino acids long. CDR3 in DNA: TGTGCCAGCTCACCTCCCCAGGGTACTGAAGCTTTCTTT. Amino acids: CASSPPQGTEAFF.

This chain links TRBV4-2 with TRBJ2-7, with 8 bases that match TRBD2. CDR3 length equals 16 residues. Germline CDR1 and CDR2: LGHNA and YNFKEQ. Trimming at V came to 2 bases and at J to 0 bases, leaving 6 bases not matched to a gene. Written as DNA, the CDR3 is TGTGCCAGCAGCCAATTTCTAGCGGGCGGCTCCTACGAGCAGTACTTC. Amino acid sequence: CASSQFLAGGSYEQYF.

The CDR3 DNA reads as TGTGCCACGGGAGTGGGGGGGCTGGGCACTGAAGCTTTCTTT. This gives the protein CATGVGGLGTEAFF. This rearrangement joins TRBV10-3 to TRBJ1-1; D may be TRBD1 (6 bases). Trimming took 10 bases from V and 4 from J, leaving 19 bases between them. There are 14 residues in the CDR3. Germline V CDR1 and CDR2: ENHRY, SYGVKD.

This sequence joins TRBV6-1 and TRBJ1-2; perhaps TRBD1 as D (5 bases). CDR3 length: 14 residues. Trimming pared 1 base from V and 5 bases from J, leaving 11 bases between. The germline CDR1 and CDR2 sequences are MNHNS and SASEGT. Here the CDR3 reads CASSEVTGPYGYTF. Here the CDR3 DNA reads TGTGCCAGCAGTGAAGTCACAGGTCCTTATGGCTACACCTTC.